This T cell receptor beta chain was observed in a study of cytomegalovirus exposure and HLA in healthy donors (dated by TCRdb to 2015 to 2018). For the study in its entirety: An earlier analysis of several hundred of the donors reported 250 to 350 Gb of sequence data and 117 million unique TCR beta sequences obtained from about 200 million T cells. An early release covering roughly 640 HLA-typed donors comprised approximately 290 gigabases of sequencing data and around 86 million unique TCR sequences. Among the roughly 400 genotyped donors, around 81% belonged to the genetic ancestry cluster associated with self-reported Caucasian donors. The study aimed to test whether cataloging public T cell receptors could reveal signatures of past pathogen exposure. The study used immunosequencing to profile the T cell repertoires of around 600 subjects and linked those repertoires to cytomegalovirus serostatus. Besides the first cohort of more than 650 subjects, a separate validation cohort made up of about 120 different subjects was used. High-throughput TCR immunosequencing, statistical association of individual TCRs with disease status, and machine learning were combined to predict cytomegalovirus infection status. To study patterns of TCR occurrence, a later analysis re-analyzed previously published TCR beta repertoires from around 670 donors and added high-resolution HLA genotyping. In the later analysis, no new phenotypic data were used to find candidate immune exposures; instead, reliance was placed on TCR beta sequences and their occurrence across donors. In an earlier analysis of a few hundred of the donors, high-throughput TCR beta sequencing was used to judge whether each TCR beta V gene segment behaved as functional or pseudogenic. Donor age, sex, ethnicity and CMV serostatus were compiled together with the repertoire data. In a later genetic analysis, genome-wide SNP genotypes for about 65% of the roughly 700 donors were used, and that subset was treated as a discovery cohort. All discovery cohort repertoires had been generated using a single sequencing platform. HLA typing covered class I and class II loci at four-digit resolution. Typing coverage differed by locus: A, B, C, DRB1 and DQB1 were typed in roughly 620-630 donors, DQA1 in about 550, DPA1 in 600 to 610, and DPB1 in 472. Because of strong linkage in the cohort, roughly five DR-DQ haplotypes were treated as single units for association and clustering. Among around 400 genotyped donors of the cohort, an average of about 240,000 unique TCR beta nucleotide sequences was sequenced per donor, of which about 18% were non-productive.

The cohort comprised some 730 healthy bone marrow donors. At the time of sampling, every cohort member was nominally healthy, though immune exposures that went unrecorded were likely present. The donor tested CMV seronegative, placing the donor among the 300 to 400 seronegative members of the cohort. A peripheral blood sample was collected from each donor, and TCR beta sequencing was performed on peripheral blood mononuclear cells. The Qiagen DNeasy Blood Extraction Kit was used to extract genomic DNA from the blood cell samples. Receptor libraries were prepared by the immunoSEQ multiplex PCR assay. A mixture of 60 forward primers for TCR Vbeta segments and 13 reverse primers for TCR Jbeta segments was used in the multiplex PCR. A multiplex PCR assay on genomic DNA amplified the CDR3 region of rearranged TCR beta genes. On the Illumina HiSeq System, the amplified TCR beta libraries were sequenced as 87-base-pair reads. The study's processing was this. A later analysis tallied roughly 80 million unique TCR beta chains across the roughly 610 repertoires, and around 10 million of those chains were shared by two or more donors. To remove PCR and sequencing errors, raw reads were error-corrected and collapsed into unique sequences using a nearest-neighbor algorithm that merged closely related sequences. Alignment of CDR3 sequences to IMGT reference sequences was used to assign V, D and J gene segments. For a sequence to be retained, a match of at least six nucleotides was required to both a V gene segment and a J gene segment. A rearrangement counted as productive if the CDR3 had no stop codons and remained in frame with V and J, and every other rearrangement counted as non-productive. Following IMGT convention, CDR3 was defined as the stretch from the second conserved V-encoded cysteine up to the conserved J-encoded phenylalanine. Sequences without an unambiguous match to a single V gene segment were excluded from the earlier analysis of a few hundred of the donors. In an earlier analysis of roughly 600 of the donors, a V segment was called functional when productive rearrangements were above 56.7%, and segregating when the standard deviation between donors exceeded 5%. A statistical classification framework was developed to diagnose cytomegalovirus status using the catalog of TCR beta chain sequences. In a later analysis, TCR nucleotide sequences were compared against IMGT/GENE-DB human TR gene sequences so that V and J genes could be assigned. A later analysis assigned CDR3 sequences and most-parsimonious VDJ recombination scenarios with the TCRdist pipeline. A later analysis defined each TCR beta chain by its CDR3 amino acid sequence plus V-gene family, and excluded reads lacking a unique V-gene family. A later analysis removed 592 highly shared, low-generation-probability nucleotide sequences to deal with suspected cross-contamination and a sequencing artifact. For each public chain, a later analysis derived a clonal expansion index from normalized ranks of inferred template counts within each repertoire. In a later analysis, generation probabilities were computed with a VDJ recombination model fitted to out-of-frame rearrangements, and the resulting probabilities were checked against IGoR. In a later analysis, hypergeometric tests were used to score TCR-TCR, TCR-HLA and TCR-CMV co-occurrence, with a repertoire-size bias correction applied to TCR pairs. To estimate false discovery rates, a later analysis permuted the HLA or CMV assignments 20 times. In a later analysis, co-occurring TCRs were grouped using DBSCAN, with TCRdist sequence similarity added in when clustering inside HLA-allele-positive subsets. Co-occurrence clustering excluded repertoires with fewer than 30,000 or more than 120,000 public chains, plus five with anomalous nucleotide sharing. Drawn from immuneACCESS, this table holds only the in-frame rearrangements with V and J called that TCRdb kept. Clones are partly lost; checked studies trace under half to an unresolved V gene and leave the rest unexplained. V, J and clone size were drawn from that table, and D and trimming were deduced from the DNA. The table for this sample lists hundreds of thousands of clones; about 77% of them were counted only once. 1.5% to 2% of the sample lies in the top ten.

Taken from the germline V gene, the CDR1 and CDR2 loops are SGHVS and FNYEAQ. Counted from cysteine to phenylalanine, this CDR3 has 15 amino acids. The retained sequence is limited to the CDR3, 45 bases, with the frame set at the first base. Points the paper makes about the study in general: Because HLA typing was missing for some donors at each locus, association tests included only the typed subset. Linkage disequilibrium might explain the correlated functional status among segregating V segments, but an unknown experimental factor could not be ruled out. Most CMV-associated TCR beta chains appeared to be HLA-restricted in a later analysis, and the HLA associations seemed to be driven largely by CMV exposure. The authors suggested that the approach could potentially be generalized to other disease states and immunological phenotypes. In a later analysis, HLA-associated TCR beta chains were found to be more clonally expanded and to have lower generation probabilities than equally common non-associated chains. CMV serostatus was the only immune exposure information available for the cohort. This cohort had only TCR beta chains sequenced, and the lack of alpha or paired-chain data limited which features could be detected. In an earlier analysis of some 500 of the donors, most TCR beta V segments appeared in productive rearrangements about 87% or about 30% of the time, broadly matching IMGT annotations. A few of the identified cytomegalovirus-associated TCR beta chains were confirmed in vitro to be specific for cytomegalovirus antigens. The classifier was reported to diagnose cytomegalovirus status with high specificity and sensitivity in both the original and validation cohorts. Strong co-occurrence of HLA alleles, especially DR and DQ, made assigning TCR associations to individual alleles difficult. A later analysis associated about 17,000 TCR beta sequences with specific HLA alleles at a false discovery rate of 0.05. Across donors, most TCR sequences were observed very rarely, whereas some public TCRs were present in many individuals. Because the 87-base-pair reads could not distinguish some IMGT-functional V segments, including TRBV6-2 and TRBV6-3, those segments were excluded. According to a later analysis, parvovirus B19, influenza, CMV and Epstein-Barr virus appeared linked to several top co-occurrence clusters. The study listed 150 to 200 TCR beta chains as associated with cytomegalovirus. A further reported finding was that TCR beta sequences accurately predicted the HLA-A and HLA-B alleles for most subjects in the first cohort. An association between a missense DCLRE1C variant and V-gene and J-gene trimming of TCR beta chains was found in a later genetic analysis and replicated in an independent cohort. Because counts were too low, 15 to 20 rarely observed V segments, including chromosome 9 orphons, were excluded from the earlier analysis of around 590 of the donors. A cluster of highly shared sequence variants was judged likely to be a technical artifact of the sequencing pipeline. In a later analysis, TCR association rates were found to vary across HLA loci, with the most associated TCRs seen for DRB1 alleles and the fewest for HLA-C alleles. A later genetic analysis reported fewer N-insertions in productive TCRs among donors in an Asian-associated ancestry cluster than the roughly 700-donor mean. Presence/absence analyses assumed roughly uniform sequencing depth across donors, an assumption that may not hold.

This clone came up a few times. Its antigen is still unknown. One end of the junction fails to match germline, which may point to a read error. The same CDR3 arises from other DNA sequences in this sample as well. The chain links TRBV7-6 with TRBJ1-1, with 11 bases matching TRBD1. The sequenced sample consisted of PBMCs. This sequence was found in a woman aged 25 to 39 in good health and CMV-seronegative. The sequenced DNA is TGCGCCAGCAGCTCAAGGACAGGGGGCAACACTGAAGCTTTCTTT. This codes for CASSSRTGGNTEAFF.